The 7 T cell receptor beta chains presented below share a single source sample, sequenced in a study of blood T cell repertoires in COVID-19. Produced via immunoSEQ multiplex PCR; TCRdb's table is partial and in-frame only. Altogether around 120,000 clones are present, around 89% being singletons, with the ten largest covering under 4.5%. The material sequenced was peripheral blood. The receptors stem from a woman aged 55-69 years with COVID-19, enrolled during active disease.

In its sample, this clone was seen once. The V gene is TRBV4-2, the J gene TRBJ2-1, with D tentatively TRBD2 (6 bases). The CDR3 totals 16 residues. Germline V lookup: CDR1 LGHNA, CDR2 YNFKEQ. Trimming removed 1 base at V and 10 bases at J, with 20 bases between. In DNA, the CDR3 is TGTGCCAGCAGCCAAGGTTCAGCGGCGGGGACCATCGAGCAGTTCTTC. Translating gives CASSQGSAAGTIEQFF.

This clone has a single count. The chain has TRBV7-2 and TRBJ1-3, with TRBD1 as a possible D gene (5 bases). This CDR3 contains 14 residues. V was pared by 5 bases and J by 0 bases, with 8 bases between. Germline CDR1 SGHTA, CDR2 FQGNSA. CDR3 loop: CASSPGPSGNTIYF. CDR3 in DNA: TGTGCCAGCAGCCCAGGGCCCTCTGGAAACACCATATATTTT.

V and J are TRBV3-1 (or the pseudogene TRBV3-2) and TRBJ2-3, with 7 bases lining up with TRBD1. From germline, CDR1 is LGHDT and CDR2 YNNKEL (reference sequence). Unmatched junction bases numbered 6, after V lost 4 bases and J lost 2 bases. The CDR3 length is 15 residues. CDR3 in amino acids: CASSPMTGPTDTQYF. The CDR3 coding sequence is TGTGCCAGCAGCCCTATGACAGGGCCCACAGATACGCAGTATTTT.

This chain joins TRBV5-1 and TRBJ1-2, with D possibly matching TRBD1 (6 bases). Trimming cost V 4 bases and J 5 bases, with 15 bases left between them. The germline gives CDR1 SGHRS, CDR2 YFSETQ. The CDR3 is made up of 14 amino acids. CDR3: CASSKIRGQYGYTF. The DNA of the CDR3 is TGCGCCAGCAGCAAGATACGGGGACAATATGGCTACACCTTC.

In this sample, this clone turned up once. This chain joins TRBV10-3 and TRBJ1-5; TRBD1 might be the D (5 bases). CDR1 and CDR2 (germline): ENHRY, SYGVKD. The V end was cut by 0 bases, the J end by 5 bases, with 11 bases between. The CDR3 sequence is 15 residues long. CDR3: CAISESFTGDQPQHF. In DNA, the CDR3 is TGTGCCATCAGTGAGTCCTTTACAGGAGATCAGCCCCAGCATTTT.

The V call is TRBV27, the J call TRBJ2-7; the match to TRBD1 covers 7 bases. With 2 bases clipped from V and 2 bases from J, the junction kept 3 bases outside the gene matches. This CDR3 has 14 residues. In germline, CDR1 is MNHEY, CDR2 SMNVEV (reference sequence). This chain's CDR3 is CASSLHRGPYEQYF. The CDR3 DNA sequence: TGTGCCAGCAGTTTACACAGGGGCCCCTACGAGCAGTACTTC.

The chain combines TRBV21-1 with TRBJ1-5; TRBD1 is taken as the D call from the table, unchecked against the DNA. TRBV21-1 is annotated as a pseudogene. The CDR3 has 11 residues. CDR3 sequence: CATPPQQPQHF. The CDR3 region has the DNA TGTGCCACCCCTCCCCAACAACCCCAGCATTTT.